This is a list of T cell receptor beta chains from one sample in a study of PD-1 blockade in classical Hodgkin lymphoma. TCRdb's copy holds only in-frame clones and misses some; the assay was immunoSEQ multiplex PCR. There are some 90,000 clones in the sample; about 83% occur only once, and over 15% lies in the top ten. Specimen: peripheral blood mononuclear cells (PBMCs), collected before the fourth cycle of nivolumab. The receptors here all came from a human donor with classical Hodgkin lymphoma. The CDR3 runs from the conserved cysteine through the conserved F or W. D genes are given only for firm matches. Expanded clones are given a class, and other clones once, few, many or no size at all.

d_call,clone_size,j_call,v_call,cdr3_nt,cdr3_aa
.,.,TRBJ1-2,TRBV28,TGTGCCGTCCGGGGGTCTGATGGCTACACCTTC,CAVRGSDGYTF
.,.,TRBJ1-1,TRBV7-3,TGTGCCAGCAGCTTAACGTCGCCGGGGGCGACGAACACTGAAGCTTTCTTT,CASSLTSPGATNTEAFF
.,.,TRBJ1-1,TRBV2,TGTGCCAGCAGCCAGACCCCGACGGACACTGAAGCTTTCTTT,CASSQTPTDTEAFF
.,.,TRBJ2-1,TRBV28,TGTGCCAGCAGTTCCGACCGACTGGGCACCTACAATGAGCAGTTCTTC,CASSSDRLGTYNEQFF
.,few,TRBJ1-4,TRBV27,TGTGCCAGCAGCCCTCTTGGTGAAAAACTGTTTTTT,CASSPLGEKLFF
.,.,TRBJ1-3,TRBV18,TGTGCCAGCTCACCCCCCGGGGGTACTGGAAACACCATATATTTT,CASSPPGGTGNTIYF
.,.,TRBJ2-7,TRBV7-2,TGTGCCAGCAGCGGGTTAAGCACCGAGCAGTACTTC,CASSGLSTEQYF
.,.,TRBJ2-7,TRBV7-2,TGTGCCAGCAGCTCCACCGCTGCCTACGAGCAGTACTTC,CASSSTAAYEQYF
TRBD2,.,TRBJ2-5,TRBV10-3,TGTGCCATCACGAGCGGGAGTGGAGAGACCCAGTACTTC,CAITSGSGETQYF
TRBD2,.,TRBJ2-3,TRBV28,TGTGCCAGCAGCCCCTCACTAGCGGGGATCACAGATACGCAGTATTTT,CASSPSLAGITDTQYF
.,.,TRBJ1-4,TRBV6-4,TGTGCCAGCAGCGAAACCGGGACCTCGGAAAAACTGTTTTTT,CASSETGTSEKLFF
.,.,TRBJ1-1,TRBV5-4,TGTGCCAGCAGCTTAGCTGCCTCGGGGGGAGCTTTCTTT,CASSLAASGGAFF
.,.,TRBJ1-1,TRBV18,TGTGCCAGCTCAGGGGACCCCCAAGGGCTCACTGAAGCTTTCTTT,CASSGDPQGLTEAFF
.,few,TRBJ1-2,TRBV29-1,TGCAGCGGCCACGTGGGGAATGGCGGCTATGGCTACACCTTC,CSGHVGNGGYGYTF
.,.,TRBJ2-7,TRBV2,TGTGCCAGCAGTCCCCCCCCGACGGGGTACGAGCAGTACTTC,CASSPPPTGYEQYF
.,.,TRBJ2-2,TRBV30,TGTGCCTGGAGTGGGATCGCGAACACCGGGGAGCTGTTTTTT,CAWSGIANTGELFF
.,.,TRBJ2-7,TRBV25-1,TGTGCCAGCAGTGAATTGGGGGTCTACGAGCAGTACTTC,CASSELGVYEQYF
.,.,TRBJ2-2,TRBV25-1,TGTGCCAGCAGTGACCGAACTCTGGGGGAGCTGTTTTTT,CASSDRTLGELFF
TRBD1,.,TRBJ1-4,TRBV5-5,TGTGCCAGCAGCTTGGTACGGTCAGGGGGCTTTGAAAAACTGTTTTTT,CASSLVRSGGFEKLFF
TRBD2,.,TRBJ2-7,TRBV19,TGTGCCAGTAGTTCCCCCTTACTCGCTAGCGGGCATTCCTACGAGCAGTACTTC,CASSSPLLASGHSYEQYF
TRBD2,.,TRBJ2-1,TRBV25-1,TGTGCCAGCAGTGATCCTAGCGGGAGGCCCGGGGAGCAGTTCTTC,CASSDPSGRPGEQFF
.,.,TRBJ1-3,TRBV27,TGTGCCAGCAGTCCTGGACAGGGAAACACCATATATTTT,CASSPGQGNTIYF
.,.,TRBJ2-7,TRBV2,TGTGCCAGCAGTGAAGGGGGCCATAGCTCCTACGAGCAGTACTTC,CASSEGGHSSYEQYF
TRBD1,.,TRBJ2-7,TRBV28,TGTGCCAGCAGCTTGGCCGACAGGGCCCTCAACGAGCAGTACTTC,CASSLADRALNEQYF
TRBD2,once,TRBJ2-7,TRBV6-1,TGTGCCAGCAGGCAGAGCGGGAGTGTCGACGAGCAGTACTTC,CASRQSGSVDEQYF
.,.,TRBJ2-7,TRBV5-4,TGTGCCAGCAGCTTGGCAATAAGCTCCTACGAGCAGTACTTC,CASSLAISSYEQYF
.,.,TRBJ2-6,TRBV28,TGTGCCAGCACCCTGGGGCCCCCCGGTGGGGCCAACGTCCTGACTTTC,CASTLGPPGGANVLTF
.,.,TRBJ2-6,TRBV19,TGTGCCAGTAGTATTTTGGCGAACTCTGGGGCCAACGTCCTGACTTTC,CASSILANSGANVLTF
TRBD2,once,TRBJ2-3,TRBV10-3,TGTGCCATCAGTGGTAGCGGGAGGGCCGAAGATACGCAGTATTTT,CAISGSGRAEDTQYF
TRBD2,.,TRBJ2-7,TRBV28,TGTGCCACTCGACCCCCGGGACTAGCGGGCTCCTACGAGCAGTACTTC,CATRPPGLAGSYEQYF
.,.,TRBJ2-2,TRBV7-8,TGTGCCAGCAGCTCCTCCGGGACGGGGCCCACCGGGGAGCTGTTTTTT,CASSSSGTGPTGELFF
.,.,TRBJ2-7,TRBV2,TGTGCCAGCAGTGAAGATGGCAAATTGTACGAGCAGTACTTC,CASSEDGKLYEQYF
TRBD2,.,TRBJ2-5,TRBV5-6,TGTGCCAGCAGCTTGGCGGGGAGGGCGCCTAGCGGGAGGAGGGAGACCCAGTACTTC,CASSLAGRAPSGRRETQYF
.,.,TRBJ2-2,TRBV6-5,TGTGCCACCAGGGGGGGGACCGGGGAGCTGTTTTTT,CATRGGTGELFF
.,few,TRBJ2-5,TRBV28,TGTGCCAGCAGCCCCAGGGGCCCAGAGACCCAGTACTTC,CASSPRGPETQYF
.,.,TRBJ2-3,TRBV7-8,TGTGCCAGCAGCTTAAGGGGGTTCTTCACAGATACGCAGTATTTT,CASSLRGFFTDTQYF
TRBD2,.,TRBJ2-2,TRBV7-3,TGTGCCAGCAGCTTAGCGGGAGGCACCGGGGAGCTGTTTTTT,CASSLAGGTGELFF
TRBD2,.,TRBJ2-7,TRBV4-2,TGTGCCAGCAGCCAGTTAGCGGGCAGATACGAGCAGTACTTC,CASSQLAGRYEQYF
.,.,TRBJ1-2,TRBV5-4,TGTGCCAGCAGCCCCGTCGACACTGGGTTCTCTGTCTACACCTTC,CASSPVDTGFSVYTF
.,.,TRBJ2-7,TRBV9,TGTGCCAGCAGCCCAAGCAGCAGGGGAGGCTACTACGAGCAGTACTTC,CASSPSSRGGYYEQYF
TRBD1,.,TRBJ1-2,TRBV5-1,TGCGCCAGCAGCCACAGGGGAGCAGACTATGGCTACACCTTC,CASSHRGADYGYTF
TRBD2,.,TRBJ2-1,TRBV6-5,TGTGCCAGCAGTACCCCGGGACTAGCATCGCATGAGCAGTTCTTC,CASSTPGLASHEQFF
TRBD1,.,TRBJ2-3,TRBV7-9,TGTGCCAGCAGCTTGGGACAGGGGGAGGATACGCAGTATTTT,CASSLGQGEDTQYF
TRBD1,.,TRBJ2-7,TRBV5-1,TGCGCCAGCAGCTCCGGACAGGGCCCCTACGAGCAGTACTTC,CASSSGQGPYEQYF